One sample yielded the 8 T cell receptor beta chains listed below, sequenced in a study of shared clonotypes between healthy human individuals. The table came from immunoSEQ multiplex PCR; TCRdb's copy has only in-frame clones and leaves some out. Of 550,000 to 850,000 clones detected, roughly two thirds appear once; the ten largest clones hold under 2%. Sequenced material: memory CD4+ T cells sorted from blood. Noted subset: CD45RA-negative fraction. Receptors originate from a woman aged 25 to 39 in good health.

For this clone: Other DNA sequences in this sample translate to the same CDR3. The rearrangement joins TRBV5-1 to TRBJ1-3; the D is unclear. V shed 4 bases and J shed 4 bases, with 9 bases lying between them. CDR3 length equals 13 residues. Germline V lookup: CDR1 SGHRS, CDR2 YFSETQ. The CDR3 bases are TGCGCCAGCAGCGAAGGGTCCGGAAACACCATATATTTT. Translation gives CASSEGSGNTIYF.

The V and J genes are TRBV5-8 and TRBJ1-2; 9 bases agree with TRBD1. The CDR3 sequence is 16 residues long. Germline V gives CDR1 SGHTS, CDR2 YDEGEE. With V trimmed by 2 bases and J by 3 bases, 8 bases remained unmatched. The DNA for the CDR3 is TGTGCCAGCAGCTTTCCGACAGGGGGAGTTCACTATGGCTACACCTTC. Amino acid sequence: CASSFPTGGVHYGYTF.

This clone was observed a handful of times. The chain couples TRBV6-6 to TRBJ2-1, with 7 nucleotides matching TRBD2. V dropped 6 bases and J dropped 8; count of bases not matched to a gene: 7. Looked up from germline, CDR1 is MNHNY and CDR2 is SVGAGI (reference sequence). This CDR3 comprises 13 residues. This CDR3 is CASSPRGVDEQFF. For the CDR3, the DNA is TGTGCCAGCAGCCCACGGGGGGTAGATGAGCAGTTCTTC.

In regard to this clone: It may be a read error: a sequence one base away is much more abundant. V usage is TRBV11-1 and J usage is TRBJ2-5, with 7 bases lining up with TRBD1. This CDR3 has 13 residues. The V and J ends lost 3 bases and 2 bases, in that order; junction bases with no gene match: 0. Germline assignment: CDR1 SGHAT and CDR2 FQDESV (reference sequence). The CDR3 region has the DNA TGTGCCAGCAGCTTGGGACAGCAAGAGACCCAGTACTTC. This codes for CASSLGQQETQYF.

The J gene is TRBJ1-3, the V gene TRBV5-1, with D unclear. This CDR3 contains 15 residues. Germline CDR1 SGHRS, CDR2 YFSETQ. Trimming stripped 1 base from V and 0 bases from J, with 8 bases between. CDR3 DNA: TGCGCCAGCAGCTTGACGCAGTTCTCTGGAAACACCATATATTTT. It is translated as CASSLTQFSGNTIYF.

This chain connects TRBV5-1 to TRBJ2-5; 8 positions agree with TRBD2. In germline, CDR1 is SGHRS, CDR2 YFSETQ. V shed 2 bases, J shed 1 base, and the junction held 10 bases outside the gene matches. This CDR3 contains 17 residues. CDR3 nucleotides: TGCGCCAGCAGCTTTACCCCTAGCGGGTCCTCCCAAGAGACCCAGTACTTC. Translating it yields CASSFTPSGSSQETQYF.

This rearrangement joins TRBV11-2 to TRBJ1-4; weak D call: TRBD1 (5 bases). V was pared by 3 bases and J by 9 bases, with 14 bases between. Germline V gene data show CDR1 as SGHAT and CDR2 as FQNNGV. There are 14 residues in the CDR3. The CDR3 sequence is CASSFRGQGKKLFF. DNA of the CDR3: TGTGCCAGCAGCTTCCGTGGGCAGGGAAAAAAACTGTTTTTT.

The chain combines TRBV18 with TRBJ2-3, with TRBD2 matching over 8 bases. The trim removed 3 bases at V and 4 bases at J, leaving 12 bases unmatched. CDR3 length: 17 amino acids. Germline CDR1 KGHSH, CDR2 LQKENI. CDR3 protein: CASSPLRSSGSADTQYF. CDR3 in DNA: TGTGCCAGCTCACCCCTCCGATCGAGCGGGAGTGCAGATACGCAGTATTTT.